A selection of T cell receptor beta chains follows, all from one sample in a study of cytomegalovirus exposure and HLA in healthy donors. Clones were sequenced by immunoSEQ multiplex PCR, and TCRdb holds only the in-frame ones, with some missing. The sample comprises 150,000 to 200,000 clones, 65% to 70% of which are singletons, and 10% rests with the top ten. Sequencing used PBMCs. Source of these receptors: a man aged 25 to 40 in good health and CMV-seropositive. CDR3s include the opening cysteine and the closing phenylalanine or tryptophan. Each record gives: V gene, J gene, clone size, D gene, CDR3 protein, CDR3 DNA. The D gene is left open where the match is weak. The size field is filled for only some rows; it gives once, few, many or a size class.

v_call: TRBV30; j_call: TRBJ1-1; clone_size: .; d_call: .; cdr3_aa: CAWSRGKDTEAFF; cdr3_nt: TGTGCCTGGAGTAGGGGAAAGGACACTGAAGCTTTCTTT
v_call: TRBV27; j_call: TRBJ2-6; clone_size: .; d_call: TRBD1; cdr3_aa: CASGFLQGAGGANVLTF; cdr3_nt: TGTGCCAGCGGATTCCTACAGGGGGCTGGTGGGGCCAACGTCCTGACTTTC
v_call: TRBV4-1; j_call: TRBJ2-7; clone_size: .; d_call: .; cdr3_aa: CASSLYPEGGSYEQYF; cdr3_nt: TGCGCCAGCAGCCTATACCCCGAAGGAGGCTCCTACGAGCAGTACTTC
v_call: TRBV9; j_call: TRBJ1-2; clone_size: .; d_call: .; cdr3_aa: CASSVATSGIANYGYTF; cdr3_nt: TGTGCCAGCAGCGTAGCTACTTCCGGGATTGCTAACTATGGCTACACCTTC
v_call: TRBV11-2; j_call: TRBJ1-6; clone_size: .; d_call: .; cdr3_aa: CASRTGSWPLHF; cdr3_nt: TGTGCCAGCAGGACAGGATCTTGGCCCCTCCACTTT
v_call: TRBV10-3; j_call: TRBJ2-7; clone_size: .; d_call: TRBD1; cdr3_aa: CAIRDSSGGRSSYEQYF; cdr3_nt: TGTGCCATCAGGGACTCTTCAGGGGGCCGTTCCTCATACGAGCAGTACTTC
v_call: TRBV30; j_call: TRBJ1-5; clone_size: .; d_call: .; cdr3_aa: CAWSQDRNQPQHF; cdr3_nt: TGTGCCTGGAGCCAGGACAGAAATCAGCCCCAGCATTTT
v_call: TRBV6-1; j_call: TRBJ1-4; clone_size: .; d_call: TRBD1; cdr3_aa: CASTPYLDRDEKLFF; cdr3_nt: TGTGCCAGCACCCCTTACCTTGACAGGGATGAAAAACTGTTTTTT
v_call: TRBV11-3; j_call: TRBJ2-3; clone_size: .; d_call: .; cdr3_aa: CASSLDPEGDTQYF; cdr3_nt: TGTGCCAGCAGCTTAGATCCGGAGGGGGATACGCAGTATTTT
v_call: TRBV9; j_call: TRBJ2-7; clone_size: few; d_call: .; cdr3_aa: CASSVGGESYEQYF; cdr3_nt: TGTGCCAGCAGCGTAGGGGGAGAGTCCTACGAGCAGTACTTC
v_call: TRBV11-3; j_call: TRBJ1-3; clone_size: .; d_call: TRBD1; cdr3_aa: CASSRQGGSGNTIYF; cdr3_nt: TGTGCCAGCAGCCGACAGGGTGGAAGTGGAAACACCATATATTTT
v_call: TRBV21-1; j_call: TRBJ1-1; clone_size: .; d_call: .; cdr3_aa: CASSKLFGRARGFGEAFF; cdr3_nt: TGTGCCAGCAGCAAATTGTTTGGCAGAGCCAGGGGATTCGGTGAAGCTTTCTTT